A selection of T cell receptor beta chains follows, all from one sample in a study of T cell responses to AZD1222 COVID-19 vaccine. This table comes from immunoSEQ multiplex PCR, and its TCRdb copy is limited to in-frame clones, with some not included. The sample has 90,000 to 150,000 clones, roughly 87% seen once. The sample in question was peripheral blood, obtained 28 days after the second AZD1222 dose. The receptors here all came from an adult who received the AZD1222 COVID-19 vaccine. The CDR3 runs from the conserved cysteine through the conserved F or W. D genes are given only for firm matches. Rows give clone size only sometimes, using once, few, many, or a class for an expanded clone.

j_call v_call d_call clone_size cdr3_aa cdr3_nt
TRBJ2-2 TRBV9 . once CASSYQGGARELFF TGTGCCAGCAGCTACCAGGGGGGGGCGCGGGAGCTGTTTTTT
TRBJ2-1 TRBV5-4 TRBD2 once CASSRAGGTYNEQFF TGTGCCAGCAGCCGAGCGGGGGGGACCTACAATGAGCAGTTCTTC
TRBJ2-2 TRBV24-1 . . CATSDPGRRTGELFF TGTGCCACCAGTGATCCAGGGCGTCGCACCGGGGAGCTGTTTTTT
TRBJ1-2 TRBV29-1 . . CSVDSAGTNYGYTF TGCAGCGTTGACTCTGCAGGAACTAACTATGGCTACACCTTC
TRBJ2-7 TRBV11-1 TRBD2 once CASSSPFGGVTYEQYF TGTGCCAGCAGCTCACCCTTCGGGGGGGTGACCTACGAGCAGTACTTC
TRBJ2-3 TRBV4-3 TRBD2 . CASSPTSGDTDTQYF TGCGCCAGCAGCCCGACTAGCGGAGACACAGATACGCAGTATTTT
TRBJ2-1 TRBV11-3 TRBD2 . CASSLTSGGFNEQFF TGTGCCAGCAGCTTGACTAGCGGGGGGTTCAATGAGCAGTTCTTC
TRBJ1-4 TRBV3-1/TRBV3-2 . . CASSPTGLTNEKLFF TGTGCCAGCAGCCCAACAGGGTTAACTAATGAAAAACTGTTTTTT
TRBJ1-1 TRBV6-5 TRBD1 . CASRAGQQNTEAFF TGTGCCAGCAGAGCGGGACAGCAGAACACTGAAGCTTTCTTT
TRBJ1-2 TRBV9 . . CASSVEVQGTGYTF TGTGCCAGCAGCGTAGAGGTACAGGGAACTGGCTACACCTTC
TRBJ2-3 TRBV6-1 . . CASSEAADTQYF TGTGCCAGCAGTGAAGCGGCAGATACGCAGTATTTT
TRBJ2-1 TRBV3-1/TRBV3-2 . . CASSQDGLPYNEQFF TGTGCCAGCAGCCAAGATGGGCTTCCCTACAATGAGCAGTTCTTC
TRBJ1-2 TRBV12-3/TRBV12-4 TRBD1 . CASSLLRGYGYTF TGTGCCAGCAGTTTACTCAGGGGGTATGGCTACACCTTC
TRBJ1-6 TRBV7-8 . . CASSPIQGPSSPLHF TGTGCCAGCAGCCCGATACAGGGACCCAGCTCACCCCTCCACTTT
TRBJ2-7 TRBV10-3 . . CAIRISYEQYF TGTGCCATCCGAATCTCCTACGAGCAGTACTTC
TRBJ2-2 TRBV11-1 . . CASSRQTSNTGELFF TGTGCCAGCAGCCGTCAAACCTCGAACACCGGGGAGCTGTTTTTT
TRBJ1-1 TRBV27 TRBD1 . CASSRQFWGQGGTEAFF TGTGCCAGCAGTCGGCAGTTTTGGGGACAGGGAGGGACTGAAGCTTTCTTT
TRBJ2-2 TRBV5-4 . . CASSPSLRANTGELFF TGTGCCAGCAGTCCGTCCCTCAGAGCGAACACCGGGGAGCTGTTTTTT
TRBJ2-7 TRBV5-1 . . CASSLTGGGRRREQYF TGCGCCAGCAGCCTCACAGGCGGGGGCCGCCGCCGCGAGCAGTACTTC
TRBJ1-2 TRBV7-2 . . CASSLAGSGAPNYGYTF TGTGCCAGCAGCTTGGCGGGGAGCGGGGCCCCTAACTATGGCTACACCTTC
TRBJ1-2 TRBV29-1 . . CSVDPYGTSYGYTF TGCAGCGTTGACCCCTACGGGACAAGCTATGGCTACACCTTC